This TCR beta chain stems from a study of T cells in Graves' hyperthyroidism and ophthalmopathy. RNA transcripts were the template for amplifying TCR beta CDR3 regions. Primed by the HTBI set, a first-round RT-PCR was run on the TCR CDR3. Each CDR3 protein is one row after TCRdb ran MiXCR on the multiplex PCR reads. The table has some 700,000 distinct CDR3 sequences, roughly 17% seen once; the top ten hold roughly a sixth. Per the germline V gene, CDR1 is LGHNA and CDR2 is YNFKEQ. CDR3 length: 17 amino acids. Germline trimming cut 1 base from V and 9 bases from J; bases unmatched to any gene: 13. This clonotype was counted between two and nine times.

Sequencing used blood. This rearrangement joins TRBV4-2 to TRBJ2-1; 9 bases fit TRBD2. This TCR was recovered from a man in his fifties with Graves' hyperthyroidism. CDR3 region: CASSQGLAEAPWAEQFF. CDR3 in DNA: TGTGCCAGCAGCCAAGGACTAGCGGAGGCCCCTTGGGCTGAGCAGTTCTTC.